This TCR beta chain was recorded in a study of tumor-infiltrating lymphocytes in oesophageal squamous cell carcinoma. TCRdb reprocessed the PCR reads with MiXCR, giving one entry per CDR3 protein. The data show some 14,000 distinct CDR3 sequences, with about 53% seen just once and over 15% held by the top ten. The V gene lost 1 base and the J gene lost 7 bases, with 5 bases spanning the gap. CDR1 is SGHVS, CDR2 FQNEAQ, per germline. The CDR3 extends over 12 amino acids. Sample: esophageal tumor tissue. This chain uses TRBV7-8 with TRBJ2-1, with D unclear. This receptor was obtained from a male donor with esophageal squamous cell carcinoma. The CDR3 is CASSLVINEQFF. CDR3 sequence (DNA): TGTGCCAGCAGCTTAGTAATTAATGAGCAGTTCTTC.